Shown below are 20 T cell receptor beta chains from a single sample sequenced in a study of T cells expressing NK-cell markers. TCRdb reanalyzed the 5' RACE reads, giving one entry per CDR3 protein sequence and no DNA. This specimen shows some 450,000 distinct CDR3 sequences; the ten leading clones hold 6% to 8%. The sample consisted of blood T cells: a sorted CD56 or NKG2C T cell subset, CD4+ or CD8+ T cells, or bulk PBMC T cells (not recorded which). The receptors derive from a woman aged 18 to 75 in good health.

The rearrangement joins TRBV20-1 to TRBJ1-4; TCRdb names TRBD1, which stays unverified in the absence of DNA. CDR1 is DFQATT, CDR2 SNEGSKA, per germline (reference sequence). This CDR3 has 13 residues. CDR3 region: CSAGTGRNEKLFF.

V usage is TRBV28 and J usage is TRBJ2-3; without DNA, the TCRdb call of TRBD2 cannot be checked. The CDR3 loop spans 16 amino acids. Germline V gives CDR1 MDHEN, CDR2 SYDVKM. The CDR3 region is CATSTARTSGSDTQYF.

The chain joins TRBV20-1 to TRBJ2-2; TCRdb indicates TRBD2, and absent DNA this call remains unverified. Germline V gene lookup returns CDR1 DFQATT and CDR2 SNEGSKA (reference sequence). This CDR3 contains 16 residues. CDR3 sequence reads: CSARLAGRDETGELFF.

The chain employs TRBV10-3 and TRBJ2-3; the D gene TCRdb calls, TRBD2, cannot be checked with no DNA. Germline CDR1 reads ENHRY; CDR2 reads SYGVKD. This CDR3 contains 16 residues. The CDR3 is CAISESSGGGMDTQYF.

The chain is built from TRBV18 and TRBJ1-6; the D call of TRBD1 rests on TCRdb alone, since no DNA is present to check it. CDR3 size: 14 residues. From germline, CDR1 is KGHSH and CDR2 LQKENI. CDR3 residues: CASSRVTGDSPLHF.

This chain links TRBV25-1 with TRBJ2-2; absent DNA, TCRdb's TRBD1 call cannot be checked. Germline CDR1 MGHDK, CDR2 SYGVNS. The CDR3 is 14 amino acids. Here the CDR3 reads CASSIIQGGGELFF.

The chain joins TRBV27 to TRBJ1-1; the TCRdb call, TRBD1, lacks DNA for checking. The CDR3 has 12 residues. CDR1 is MNHEY and CDR2 is SMNVEV in the germline V gene (reference sequence). The CDR3 protein is CASGPGAPEAFF.

The rearrangement joins TRBV7-8 to TRBJ2-3; TCRdb's assignment of TRBD1 cannot be checked, as there is no DNA. The CDR3 runs to 14 residues. The germline CDR1 and CDR2 sequences are SGHVS and FQNEAQ. The CDR3 reads CASSFGRGEDTQYF.

The J gene is TRBJ1-5, the V gene TRBV4-3; TCRdb's D call of TRBD1 is untestable without DNA. The CDR3 loop spans 13 amino acids. Germline lookup yields CDR1 LGHNA and CDR2 YSLEER. CDR3 residues: CASGPGGDQPQHF.

This chain uses TRBV14 with TRBJ2-1; TCRdb gives TRBD1 as the D gene, but with no DNA this cannot be confirmed. CDR1 and CDR2 from the germline V gene are SGHDN and FVKESK. The length of the CDR3 is 18 residues. This CDR3 reads CASSQDSLRGGYAMRQFF.

The rearrangement joins TRBV11-3 to TRBJ2-1; as DNA is missing, the TRBD2 call by TCRdb cannot be tested. CDR1 and CDR2 (germline): SGHNT, YENEEA. This CDR3 has 15 amino acids. The chain's CDR3 is CASSWSPSSYNEQFF.

The V and J genes are TRBV18 and TRBJ1-5. CDR1 is KGHSH and CDR2 is LQKENI in the germline V gene. This CDR3 spans 14 amino acids. CDR3 region: CASSQANSNQPQHF.

This chain connects TRBV15 to TRBJ2-3. This CDR3 comprises 12 residues. From germline, CDR1 is LNHNV and CDR2 YYDKDF (reference sequence). The CDR3 region is CATSRGMDTQYF.

This chain links TRBV6-1 with TRBJ1-6; TCRdb's D gene call, TRBD1, goes unchecked for lack of DNA. In germline, CDR1 is MNHNS, CDR2 SASEGT. The CDR3 consists of 15 residues. The CDR3 is CASSERDSYNSPLHF.

V gene TRBV5-5 combines with J gene TRBJ1-3; TCRdb returns TRBD1, unconfirmable since there is no DNA. CDR1 is SGHKS, CDR2 YYEKEE, per germline (reference sequence). The CDR3 runs to 17 residues. The CDR3 loop reads CASSIEGTGGSGNTIYF.

The V and J genes are TRBV7-2 and TRBJ1-2; TCRdb indicates TRBD1, and absent DNA this call remains unverified. This CDR3 is built from 16 residues. CDR1 and CDR2 from the germline V gene are SGHTA and FQGNSA. CDR3 residues: CASSPLDRGANYGYTF.

This chain connects TRBV6-5 to TRBJ2-5; TCRdb's D call of TRBD2 is untestable without DNA. The CDR3 sequence is 16 residues long. CDR1 and CDR2 (germline): MNHEY, SVGAGI. CDR3 in amino acids: CASSYVASGSLETQYF.

V is TRBV28 and J is TRBJ1-3; TCRdb gives TRBD1 as the D gene, but with no DNA this cannot be confirmed. Germline V gene data show CDR1 as MDHEN and CDR2 as SYDVKM. This CDR3 has 15 residues. The CDR3 protein is CASSSGPGSGNTIYF.

CDR3: CASWAFSYNEQFF. The rearrangement uses TRBV28 and TRBJ2-1; TCRdb designates TRBD1, a call that cannot be tested without DNA. Germline CDR1 MDHEN, CDR2 SYDVKM. This CDR3 has 13 amino acids.

This chain joins TRBV29-1 and TRBJ2-7; absent DNA, TCRdb's TRBD2 call cannot be checked. This CDR3 has 15 amino acids. Germline values: CDR1 SQVTM, CDR2 ANQGSEA. The CDR3 here is CSVAGLAGGLGEQYF.